Shown below are 25 T cell receptor beta chains from a single sample sequenced in a study of T-cell reconstitution after alpha-beta-depleted transplantation in children. Researchers prepared the TCRbeta library using unique molecular identifiers, the study reports. MiXCR was run by TCRdb on the PCR reads, yielding one entry per CDR3 protein. The sample lists 330,000 or so distinct CDR3 sequences; around 10% were seen once. The sequencing here drew on PBMCs, taken before TCRalphabeta/CD19-depleted stem cell transplant. Receptors were obtained from a boy in the first two years of life with acute myeloid leukemia, due to receive a stem cell transplant.

The rearrangement links TRBV20-1 to TRBJ2-5; D tentatively reads TRBD1 or TRBD2 (5 bases each). Trimming removed 5 bases from V and 2 bases from J, with 12 bases in between. Per germline, CDR1 DFQATT and CDR2 SNEGSKA (reference sequence). The CDR3 consists of 13 residues. The DNA for the CDR3 is TGCAGTGCTCAGAGGGGTCTACAAGAGACCCAGTACTTC. Its protein is CSAQRGLQETQYF.

This clonotype was counted between two and nine times. This chain joins TRBV3-1 and TRBJ1-5; 7 bases fit TRBD1. The V gene end was trimmed by 4 bases and the J gene end by 7 bases; junction bases not matched to a gene: 13. CDR3 size: 16 residues. Per germline, CDR1 LGHDT and CDR2 YNNKEL (reference sequence). In DNA form, the CDR3 reads TGTGCCAGCAGCCCCCGGGGACAGCTCCCCGAGCAGCCCCAGCATTTT. Amino acids: CASSPRGQLPEQPQHF.

This clonotype was seen repeatedly, ten times or more. V is TRBV5-1 and J is TRBJ2-7; D call uncertain. The CDR3 is 13 residues long. CDR1 and CDR2 from the germline V gene are SGHRS and YFSETQ. The V end lost 0 bases, the J end lost 3 bases, and 7 bases lay between the germline ends. CDR3 loop: CASSLGSLYEQYF. CDR3 bases: TGCGCCAGCAGCTTGGGTTCCCTCTACGAGCAGTACTTC.

This clonotype was observed at least ten times. In DNA form, the CDR3 reads TGTGCCAGCAGCGGACCTAGCACAGATACGCAGTATTTT. Its translation: CASSGPSTDTQYF. This rearrangement joins TRBV7-3 to TRBJ2-3; D remains unclear. The CDR3 is 13 amino acids. V shed 5 bases and J shed 0 bases, with 6 bases lying between them. Per germline, CDR1 SGHTA and CDR2 FQGTGA.

As for this clonotype: This may arise from a read error, as a much more abundant clone is one base away. This CDR3 is missing its conserved last phenylalanine or tryptophan, likely due to a read error. V gene TRBV3-1 combines with J gene TRBJ2-7; D may match TRBD1 or TRBD2 (6 bases each). Trimming shortened V by 3 bases and J by 7 bases, and 16 bases separated the two germline ends. Germline V gene lookup returns CDR1 LGHDT and CDR2 YNNKEL (reference sequence). The CDR3 totals 14 residues. The CDR3 DNA reads as TGTGCCAGCAGCCAGGGGGGCCCCAGGCGGGAGCAGTACCTC. Translating it yields CASSQGGPRREQYL.

This clonotype was seen repeatedly, ten times or more. The J gene is TRBJ1-4, the V gene TRBV6-1, with TRBD1 matching 11 bases. The CDR3 totals 14 residues. With V trimmed by 3 bases and J by 7 bases, 1 base remained unmatched. Germline V lookup: CDR1 MNHNS, CDR2 SASEGT. The CDR3 protein is CASSEDRGLEKLFF. The DNA for the CDR3 is TGTGCCAGCAGTGAGGACAGGGGGCTTGAAAAACTGTTTTTT.

There are a few counts of this clonotype. The chain has TRBV15 and TRBJ2-2; D remains unclear. Germline CDR1 is LNHNV and CDR2 is YYDKDF (reference sequence). CDR3 length: 17 amino acids. V was clipped by 7 bases and J by 0 bases, with 18 bases between them. The chain's CDR3 is CATKGVEATANTGELFF. The CDR3, as DNA: TGTGCCACCAAGGGCGTCGAGGCTACGGCGAACACCGGGGAGCTGTTTTTT. The complete variable domain, with remaining parts taken from reference TRBV15 and TRBJ2-2, reads DAMVIQNPRYQVTQFGKPVTLSCSQTLNHNVMYWYQQKSSQAPKLLFHYYDKDFNNEADTPDNFQSRRPNTSFCFLDIRSPGLGDTAMYLCATKGVEATANTGELFFGEGSRLTVL.

The rearrangement links TRBV20-1 to TRBJ1-6, with TRBD1 as a possible D gene (5 bases). This CDR3 has 16 residues. Deletions cut 5 bases from V and 0 bases from J, with 14 bases between. Germline assignment: CDR1 DFQATT and CDR2 SNEGSKA (reference sequence). The CDR3 DNA is TGCAGTGCTGGCCGGGACTCCAGCTCCTATAATTCACCCCTCCACTTT. Its translation: CSAGRDSSSYNSPLHF.

This clonotype was seen ten or more times. The chain joins TRBV28 to TRBJ2-3; perhaps TRBD2 as D (6 bases). The CDR3 has 16 residues. Germline V gives CDR1 MDHEN, CDR2 SYDVKM. With 4 bases removed from V and 2 bases from J, the gap between germline ends came to 16 bases. This CDR3 reads CASSWGWGVSTDTQYF. The CDR3 region has the DNA TGTGCCAGCAGTTGGGGGTGGGGGGTTTCCACAGATACGCAGTATTTT. The variable domain in full, with the rest retrieved from reference TRBV28 and TRBJ2-3, is DVKVTQSSRYLVKRTGEKVFLECVQDMDHENMFWYRQDPGLGLRLIYFSYDVKMKEKGDIPEGYSVSREKKERFSLILESASTNQTSMYLCASSWGWGVSTDTQYFGPGTRLTVL.

This clonotype was seen ten or more times. The genes are TRBV27 and TRBJ2-7, with D possibly matching TRBD1 (6 bases). CDR3 length equals 14 residues. The V end was cut by 4 bases, the J end by 4 bases, with 14 bases between. Germline V gives CDR1 MNHEY, CDR2 SMNVEV (reference sequence). The CDR3 DNA sequence: TGTGCCAGCAGTTCCCCGACAGGCCATTACGAGCAGTACTTC. Its protein is CASSSPTGHYEQYF.

This clonotype was seen repeatedly, ten times or more. The V and J genes are TRBV7-3 and TRBJ1-6, with TRBD1 as a possible D gene (6 bases). The length of the CDR3 is 15 residues. Per the germline V gene, CDR1 is SGHTA and CDR2 is FQGTGA. V lost 3 bases and J lost 4, with 10 bases in between. The CDR3 nucleotides read TGTGCCAGCAGCTTCGAGGGGGGATATAATTCACCCCTCCACTTT. Translation: CASSFEGGYNSPLHF.

This rearrangement joins TRBV7-2 to TRBJ2-7; D is uncertain. Germline CDR1 is SGHTA and CDR2 is FQGNSA. This CDR3 contains 15 residues. Trimming left V 5 bases short and J 3 bases short, with 17 bases between. The CDR3 region has the DNA TGTGCCAGCAGCCCCGTCGGCACCACCTTCTACGAGCAGTACTTC. Translation: CASSPVGTTFYEQYF.

This clonotype was detected ten times or more. The V and J genes are TRBV6-5 and TRBJ2-2; 13 positions match TRBD2. V lost 4 bases, J lost 2 bases, and 7 bases stayed unmatched. CDR3 length: 18 amino acids. The V gene's germline CDR1 is MNHEY and CDR2 SVGAGI. The CDR3 spells CASSSPTSGGHNTGELFF. In nucleotides, the CDR3 is TGTGCCAGCAGTTCTCCGACTAGCGGGGGGCACAACACCGGGGAGCTGTTTTTT.

This clonotype has a handful of counts. CDR3: CASSQRGSSYEQYF. In DNA, the CDR3 is TGTGCCAGCAGTCAGCGGGGGAGCTCCTACGAGCAGTACTTC. The rearrangement joins TRBV28 to TRBJ2-7, with 8 nucleotides matching TRBD2. The length of the CDR3 is 14 residues. V lost 5 bases to trimming and J lost 0 bases; unmatched junction nucleotides: 3. The germline gives CDR1 MDHEN, CDR2 SYDVKM. The variable domain in full, completed from reference TRBV28 and TRBJ2-7, reads DVKVTQSSRYLVKRTGEKVFLECVQDMDHENMFWYRQDPGLGLRLIYFSYDVKMKEKGDIPEGYSVSREKKERFSLILESASTNQTSMYLCASSQRGSSYEQYFGPGTRLTVT.

This clonotype occurred many times. The chain carries TRBV7-9 and TRBJ2-6; D perhaps matches TRBD2 (6 bases). CDR1 is SEHNR, CDR2 FQNEAQ, per germline (reference sequence). The CDR3 loop spans 16 amino acids. V was clipped by 5 bases and J by 5 bases, with 16 bases between them. As DNA, the CDR3 is TGTGCCAGCAGCCCTAGGGCAGGGAGGAGGGCCAACGTCCTGACTTTC. Protein: CASSPRAGRRANVLTF.

This clonotype was counted many times. The CDR3 reads CASSLMGNTIYF. DNA of the CDR3: TGTGCCAGCAGCTTGATGGGAAACACCATATATTTT. V usage is TRBV7-2 and J usage is TRBJ1-3, with D uncertain. Germline CDR1 reads SGHTA; CDR2 reads FQGNSA. The CDR3 has 12 residues. Trimming took 3 bases from V and 4 from J, leaving 4 bases between them.

Many counts were recorded for this clonotype. This chain joins TRBV24-1 and TRBJ2-1, with D unresolved. The germline V and J ends were trimmed by 4 bases and 6 bases, with 12 bases remaining between them. CDR1 and CDR2 (germline): KGHDR, SFDVKD. CDR3 length: 14 amino acids. CDR3 DNA: TGTGCCACCAGTGACTTGGCCCGCGGCAATGAGCAGTTCTTC. It yields the protein CATSDLARGNEQFF.

This clonotype was found many times. The rearrangement uses TRBV9 and TRBJ1-5, with D possibly matching TRBD1 (6 bases). Deletions cut 3 bases from V and 10 bases from J, with 17 bases between. Germline CDR1 SGDLS, CDR2 YYNGEE. This CDR3 has 14 residues. The chain's CDR3 is CASSDDRPGSPQHF. The CDR3 nucleotides read TGTGCCAGCAGCGACGACAGGCCCGGGAGCCCCCAGCATTTT.

This clonotype was recorded many times. The rearrangement uses TRBV12-3 or TRBV12-4 and TRBJ2-5; 7 bases line up with TRBD1. V shed 0 bases, J shed 3 bases, and the junction held 1 base outside the gene matches. CDR3 length: 14 amino acids. The DNA of the CDR3 is TGTGCCAGCAGTTTAGCAGGGGGCAAAGAGACCCAGTACTTC. It codes for CASSLAGGKETQYF.

This clonotype was seen more than once but under ten times. The chain has TRBV12-3 or TRBV12-4 and TRBJ2-3; D is uncertain. The CDR3 is 15 residues long. Trimming removed 2 bases at V and 6 bases at J, with 15 bases between. The CDR3 bases are TGTGCCAGCAGTTTATTCCGCGGTTCCCCGGATACGCAGTATTTT. It specifies CASSLFRGSPDTQYF.

The V gene is TRBV5-3, the J gene TRBJ2-7; D may correspond to TRBD1 or TRBD2 (5 bases each). TRBV5-3 is reported as an ORF; its role is uncertain. The CDR3 has 14 amino acids. V was clipped by 9 bases and J by 0 bases, with 16 bases between them. The CDR3 protein is CAMSPGLGSYEQYF. The CDR3 coding sequence is TGTGCCATGAGCCCGGGGCTGGGCTCCTACGAGCAGTACTTC.

At least ten counts were recorded for this clonotype. The V call is TRBV12-3 or TRBV12-4, the J call TRBJ1-2; unclear D gene. This CDR3 is 15 amino acids long. V dropped 5 bases and J dropped 0 bases, with 13 bases sitting between them. The CDR3 DNA sequence: TGTGCCAGCAGTCCGAAACAGCTCCCTAACTATGGCTACACCTTC. Encoded protein: CASSPKQLPNYGYTF.

This clonotype was recorded at least ten times. The gene calls are TRBV28 and TRBJ1-5; D remains unclear. The germline CDR1 and CDR2 sequences are MDHEN and SYDVKM. This CDR3 is built from 13 residues. The V gene lost 3 bases and the J gene lost 7 bases, with 10 bases spanning the gap. The CDR3 sequence: CASSFSGNQPQHF. The DNA for the CDR3 is TGTGCCAGCAGTTTCTCGGGGAACCAGCCCCAGCATTTT. Complete variable domain (other parts from reference TRBV28 and TRBJ1-5): DVKVTQSSRYLVKRTGEKVFLECVQDMDHENMFWYRQDPGLGLRLIYFSYDVKMKEKGDIPEGYSVSREKKERFSLILESASTNQTSMYLCASSFSGNQPQHFGDGTRLSIL.

The sample holds many counts of this clonotype. The gene calls are TRBV6-2 or TRBV6-3 and TRBJ1-1; 8 bases are shared with TRBD1. CDR3 length equals 12 residues. V gave up 10 bases and J gave up 3 bases; unmatched junction bases: 4. Germline values: CDR1 MNHEY, CDR2 SVGEGT. For the CDR3, the DNA is TGTGCCACCACAGGGGGTCACACTGAAGCTTTCTTT. This encodes CATTGGHTEAFF.

The chain employs TRBV4-1 and TRBJ2-1, with a weak D call TRBD2 (6 bases). Germline values: CDR1 MGHRA, CDR2 YSYEKL. V was cut by 7 bases and J by 2 bases, with 15 bases left in between. The CDR3 spans 15 residues. DNA of the CDR3: TGCGCCAGCACTCGGGAGCGTGGAACCTACAATGAGCAGTTCTTC. It is translated as CASTRERGTYNEQFF.